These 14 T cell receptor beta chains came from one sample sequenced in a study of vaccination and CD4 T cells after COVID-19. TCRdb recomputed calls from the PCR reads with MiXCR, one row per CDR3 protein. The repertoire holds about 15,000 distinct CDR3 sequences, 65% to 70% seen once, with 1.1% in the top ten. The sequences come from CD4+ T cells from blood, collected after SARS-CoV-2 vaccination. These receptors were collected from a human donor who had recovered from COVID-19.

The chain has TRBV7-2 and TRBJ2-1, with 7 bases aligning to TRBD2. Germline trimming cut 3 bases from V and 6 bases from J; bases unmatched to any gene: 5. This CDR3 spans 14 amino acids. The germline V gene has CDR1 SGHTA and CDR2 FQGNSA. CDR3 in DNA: TGTGCCAGCAGCTTTAATCCTAGCGGCAATGAGCAGTTCTTC. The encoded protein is CASSFNPSGNEQFF.

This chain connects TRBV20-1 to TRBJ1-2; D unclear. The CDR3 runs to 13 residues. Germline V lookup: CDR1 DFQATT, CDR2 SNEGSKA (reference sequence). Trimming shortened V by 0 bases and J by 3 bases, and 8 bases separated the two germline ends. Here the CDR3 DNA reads TGCAGTGCTAGAGAAAGGAACCACTATGGCTACACCTTC. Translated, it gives CSARERNHYGYTF.

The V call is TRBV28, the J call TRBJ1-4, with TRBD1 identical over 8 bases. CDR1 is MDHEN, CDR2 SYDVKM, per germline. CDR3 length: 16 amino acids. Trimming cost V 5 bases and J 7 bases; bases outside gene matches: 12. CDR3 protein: CASSPPSTGGGEKLFF. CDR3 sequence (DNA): TGTGCCAGCAGTCCTCCCAGCACAGGGGGGGGTGAAAAACTGTTTTTT.

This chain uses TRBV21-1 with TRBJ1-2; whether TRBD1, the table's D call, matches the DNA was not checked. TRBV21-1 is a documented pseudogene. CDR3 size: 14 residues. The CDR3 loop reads CASTKACQGPGGTF. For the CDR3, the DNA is TGTGCCAGCACCAAAGCGTGTCAGGGGCCGGGGGGCACCTTC.

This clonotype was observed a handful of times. The CDR3 region is CASIKQTGGRNQPQHF. CDR3 coding DNA: TGTGCCAGCATTAAGCAGACAGGGGGCAGGAACCAGCCCCAGCATTTT. This sequence joins TRBV6-1 and TRBJ1-5, with 10 bases fitting TRBD1. The CDR3 covers 16 residues. The germline V gene has CDR1 MNHNS and CDR2 SASEGT. With V trimmed by 7 bases and J by 7 bases, 13 bases remained unmatched.

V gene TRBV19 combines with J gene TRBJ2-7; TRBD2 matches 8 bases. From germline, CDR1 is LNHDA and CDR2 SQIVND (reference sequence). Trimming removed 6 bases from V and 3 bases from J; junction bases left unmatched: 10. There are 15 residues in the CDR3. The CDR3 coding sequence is TGTGCCAGTAGCCTTGGGAGCGGGAGCGTCTACGAGCAGTACTTC. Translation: CASSLGSGSVYEQYF.

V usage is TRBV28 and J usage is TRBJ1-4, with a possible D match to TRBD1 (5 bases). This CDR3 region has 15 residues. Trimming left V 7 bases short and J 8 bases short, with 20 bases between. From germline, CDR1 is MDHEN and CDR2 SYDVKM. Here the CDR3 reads CASNPMTGLPEKLFF. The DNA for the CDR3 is TGTGCCAGCAATCCGATGACGGGGCTACCGGAAAAACTGTTTTTT.

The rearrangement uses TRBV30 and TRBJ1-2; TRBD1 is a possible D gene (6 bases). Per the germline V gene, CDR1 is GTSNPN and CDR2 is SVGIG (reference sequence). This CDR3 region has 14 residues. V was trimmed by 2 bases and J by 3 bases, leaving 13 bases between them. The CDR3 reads CAWSSPGADYGYTF. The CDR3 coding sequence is TGTGCCTGGAGTTCCCCAGGGGCGGACTATGGCTACACCTTC.

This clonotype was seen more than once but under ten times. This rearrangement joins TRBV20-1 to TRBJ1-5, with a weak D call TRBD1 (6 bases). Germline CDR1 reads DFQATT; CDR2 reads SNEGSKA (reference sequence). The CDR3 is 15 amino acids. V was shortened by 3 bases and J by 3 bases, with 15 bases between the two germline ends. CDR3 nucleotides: TGCAGTGCTAGTGCGGACAGACACCACAATCAGCCCCAGCATTTT. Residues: CSASADRHHNQPQHF.

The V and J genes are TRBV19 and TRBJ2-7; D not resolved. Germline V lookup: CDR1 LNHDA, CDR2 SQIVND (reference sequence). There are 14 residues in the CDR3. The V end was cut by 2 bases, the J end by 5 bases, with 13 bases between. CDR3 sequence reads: CASSIFAGRNEQYF. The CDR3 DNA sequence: TGTGCCAGTAGTATATTCGCCGGCCGTAACGAGCAGTACTTC.

This CDR3 is CASSIGTERNYGYTF. The CDR3 coding sequence is TGTGCCAGCAGCATCGGGACAGAGAGGAACTATGGCTACACCTTC. The chain joins TRBV7-9 to TRBJ1-2; 7 bases fit TRBD1. V shed 5 bases, J shed 2 bases, and the junction held 8 bases outside the gene matches. CDR3 length: 15 amino acids. From germline, CDR1 is SEHNR and CDR2 FQNEAQ (reference sequence).

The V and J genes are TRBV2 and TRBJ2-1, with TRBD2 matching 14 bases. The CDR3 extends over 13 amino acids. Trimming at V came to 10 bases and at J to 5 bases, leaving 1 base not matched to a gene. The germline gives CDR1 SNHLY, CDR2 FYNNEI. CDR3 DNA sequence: TGTGCCACGGGACTAGCGGGAGACAATGAGCAGTTCTTC. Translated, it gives CATGLAGDNEQFF.

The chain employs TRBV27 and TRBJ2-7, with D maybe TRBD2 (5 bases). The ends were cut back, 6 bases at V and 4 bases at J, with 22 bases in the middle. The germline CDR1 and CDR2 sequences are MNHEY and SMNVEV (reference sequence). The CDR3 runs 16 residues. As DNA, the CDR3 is TGTGCCAGCAGCCCCCAGCGTGGGAGAGACTCTTACGAGCAGTACTTC. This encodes CASSPQRGRDSYEQYF.

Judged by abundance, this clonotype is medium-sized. CDR3 sequence reads: CSAVEGGQPQHF. In DNA, the CDR3 is TGCAGTGCCGTCGAGGGAGGGCAGCCCCAGCATTTT. The V and J genes are TRBV20-1 and TRBJ1-5; D gene unclear. From germline, CDR1 is DFQATT and CDR2 SNEGSKA (reference sequence). The ends were cut back, 6 bases at V and 7 bases at J, with 13 bases in the middle. CDR3 length equals 12 residues.